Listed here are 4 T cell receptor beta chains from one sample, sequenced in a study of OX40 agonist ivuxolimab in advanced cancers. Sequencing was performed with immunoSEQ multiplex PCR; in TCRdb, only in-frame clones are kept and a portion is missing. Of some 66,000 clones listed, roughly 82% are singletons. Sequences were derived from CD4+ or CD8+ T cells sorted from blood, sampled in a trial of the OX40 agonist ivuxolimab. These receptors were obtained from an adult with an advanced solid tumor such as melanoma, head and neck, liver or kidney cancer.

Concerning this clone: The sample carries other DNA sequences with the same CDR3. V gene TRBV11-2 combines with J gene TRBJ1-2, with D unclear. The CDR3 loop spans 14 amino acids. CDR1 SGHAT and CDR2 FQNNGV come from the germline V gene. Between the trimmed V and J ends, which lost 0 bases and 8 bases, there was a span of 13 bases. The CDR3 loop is CASSLEDRDKGYTF. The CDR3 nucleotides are TGTGCCAGCAGCTTAGAAGACCGGGATAAGGGCTACACCTTC.

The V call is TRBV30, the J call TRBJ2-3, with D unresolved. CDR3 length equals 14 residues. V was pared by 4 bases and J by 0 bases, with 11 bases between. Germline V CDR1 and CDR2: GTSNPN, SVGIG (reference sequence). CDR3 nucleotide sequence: TGTGCCTGGATCGGTGGCCCAAGCACAGATACGCAGTATTTT. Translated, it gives CAWIGGPSTDTQYF.

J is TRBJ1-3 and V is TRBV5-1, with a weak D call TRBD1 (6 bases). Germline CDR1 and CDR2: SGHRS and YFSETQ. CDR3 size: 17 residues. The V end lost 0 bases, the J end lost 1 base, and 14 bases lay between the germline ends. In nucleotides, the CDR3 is TGCGCCAGCAGCTTGGAGGACAGCCTAACTTCTGGAAACACCATATATTTT. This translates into CASSLEDSLTSGNTIYF.

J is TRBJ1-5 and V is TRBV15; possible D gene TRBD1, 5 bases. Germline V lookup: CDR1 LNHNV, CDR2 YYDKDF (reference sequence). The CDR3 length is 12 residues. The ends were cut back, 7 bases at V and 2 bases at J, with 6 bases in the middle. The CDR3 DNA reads TGTGCCACCAAAGGGGGCAATCAGCCCCAGCATTTT. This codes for CATKGGNQPQHF. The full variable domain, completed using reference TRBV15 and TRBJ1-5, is DAMVIQNPRYQVTQFGKPVTLSCSQTLNHNVMYWYQQKSSQAPKLLFHYYDKDFNNEADTPDNFQSRRPNTSFCFLDIRSPGLGDTAMYLCATKGGNQPQHFGDGTRLSIL.